What follows are 23 T cell receptor beta chains derived from one specimen sequenced in a study of blood T cell repertoires in COVID-19. The data were produced by immunoSEQ multiplex PCR, yet TCRdb's version contains in-frame clones alone and is incomplete. In the table there are about 150,000 clones, around 78% of which are singletons. Material for sequencing was peripheral blood. The receptor set was obtained from a man older than 75 with acute or convalescent COVID-19.

J is TRBJ2-3 and V is TRBV19; 12 positions agree with TRBD2. Trimming at V came to 4 bases and at J to 4 bases, leaving 6 bases not matched to a gene. The length of the CDR3 is 16 residues. Germline values: CDR1 LNHDA, CDR2 SQIVND (reference sequence). The CDR3 loop reads CASSTPSGGAADTQYF. The CDR3 coding sequence is TGTGCCAGTAGTACCCCTAGCGGGGGGGCCGCAGATACGCAGTATTTT. Full variable domain (missing parts from reference TRBV19 and TRBJ2-3): DGGITQSPKYLFRKEGQNVTLSCEQNLNHDAMYWYRQDPGQGLRLIYYSQIVNDFQKGDIAEGYSVSREKKESFPLTVTSAQKNPTAFYLCASSTPSGGAADTQYFGPGTRLTVL.

This rearrangement joins TRBV12-3 or TRBV12-4 to TRBJ1-2, with D maybe TRBD1 (5 bases). This CDR3 spans 13 amino acids. V lost 5 bases to trimming and J lost 6 bases, with 13 bases between them. The CDR3 loop reads CASSTWGGDGYTF. DNA of the CDR3: TGTGCCAGCAGTACCTGGGGGGGGGATGGCTACACCTTC.

The J gene is TRBJ2-2, the V gene TRBV7-2, with 7 bases fitting TRBD1. V gave up 10 bases and J gave up 1 base; unmatched junction bases: 9. The CDR3 is 15 amino acids. Germline CDR1 reads SGHTA; CDR2 reads FQGNSA. The CDR3 region is CATHRGARNTGELFF. The CDR3, as DNA: TGTGCCACCCACAGGGGCGCGAGGAACACCGGGGAGCTGTTTTTT.

The sample holds a few counts of this clone. The chain recombines TRBV5-8 with TRBJ2-1; the D gene is possibly TRBD1 (6 bases). The V end lost 4 bases, the J end lost 9 bases, and 23 bases lay between the germline ends. The CDR3 spans 16 residues. Germline V gives CDR1 SGHTS, CDR2 YDEGEE. The CDR3 DNA follows: TGTGCCAGCAGCCCCCGGCGAGGACAGAGGAATCCTGAGCAGTTCTTC. As protein: CASSPRRGQRNPEQFF.

The chain recombines TRBV6-4 with TRBJ1-1; no reliable D call. Germline CDR1 reads MRHNA; CDR2 reads SNTAGT. The CDR3 sequence is 14 residues long. V was trimmed by 4 bases and J by 1 base, leaving 10 bases between them. The CDR3 sequence is CASSASTANTEAFF. In nucleotides, the CDR3 is TGTGCCAGCAGTGCGTCGACTGCGAACACTGAAGCTTTCTTT.

The chain carries TRBV5-1 and TRBJ2-6, with unresolved D. Germline values: CDR1 SGHRS, CDR2 YFSETQ. The CDR3 extends over 15 amino acids. The V gene lost 1 base and the J gene lost 1 base, with 6 bases spanning the gap. For the CDR3, the DNA is TGCGCCAGCAGCTTGACAGAGTCTGGGGCCAACGTCCTGACTTTC. Its translation is CASSLTESGANVLTF.

V and J are TRBV18 and TRBJ2-1; 8 nucleotides align to TRBD2. CDR1 KGHSH and CDR2 LQKENI come from the germline V gene. CDR3 length: 16 residues. J lost 9 bases, V lost 0 bases, and 10 bases had no gene match. As DNA, the CDR3 is TGTGCCAGCTCACCACCTTCGGCGGGGGGCGCGGGTGAGCAGTTCTTC. It encodes CASSPPSAGGAGEQFF.

The genes are TRBV9 and TRBJ2-5; TRBD2 matches 9 bases. The CDR3 consists of 15 residues. Trimming took 0 bases from V and 5 from J; bases not matched to a gene: 5. Germline-derived CDR1 and CDR2 are SGDLS and YYNGEE. For the CDR3, the DNA is TGTGCCAGCAGCGTAGCACTAAGCGGGAGGGAGACCCAGTACTTC. Translated, it gives CASSVALSGRETQYF.

The gene calls are TRBV4-1 and TRBJ1-4; 9 bases are a match to TRBD1. The germline CDR1 and CDR2 sequences are MGHRA and YSYEKL. CDR3 length: 17 amino acids. The V gene end was trimmed by 2 bases and the J gene end by 5 bases; junction bases not matched to a gene: 9. This CDR3 reads CASSQTEGQGVNEKLFF. The CDR3 DNA reads as TGCGCCAGCAGCCAAACCGAGGGACAGGGCGTCAATGAAAAACTGTTTTTT.

The V call is TRBV11-2, the J call TRBJ1-2, with 8 nucleotides matching TRBD1. Germline-derived CDR1 and CDR2 are SGHAT and FQNNGV. This CDR3 is 13 amino acids long. V lost 10 bases, J lost 4 bases, and 8 bases stayed unmatched. CDR3 coding DNA: TGTGCCACGACAACAGGGGGACGCTATGGCTACACCTTC. This gives the protein CATTTGGRYGYTF.

This chain joins TRBV2 and TRBJ1-5, with no clear D. Germline CDR1 is SNHLY and CDR2 is FYNNEI. Trimming removed 4 bases from V and 16 bases from J, with 14 bases in between. The CDR3 spans 11 residues. The DNA for the CDR3 is TGTGCCAGCAGTGGACAAGAGTCATGCCATTTT. Protein: CASSGQESCHF.

This clone turned up a few times. This sequence joins TRBV5-1 and TRBJ2-7; a weak D match, TRBD2 (6 bases). There are 20 residues in the CDR3. V was shortened by 0 bases and J by 0 bases, with 25 bases between the two germline ends. The germline V gene encodes CDR1 SGHRS and CDR2 YFSETQ. This chain's CDR3 is CASSLGTPGLQLGSSYEQYF. CDR3 bases: TGCGCCAGCAGCTTGGGGACACCGGGACTGCAACTCGGGAGCTCCTACGAGCAGTACTTC.

The chain is built from TRBV10-3 and TRBJ1-5, with 8 positions matching TRBD1. Trimming removed 6 bases from V and 5 bases from J; junction bases left unmatched: 6. The V gene's germline CDR1 is ENHRY and CDR2 SYGVKD. CDR3 length equals 14 residues. The DNA for the CDR3 is TGTGCCATCAGGACAGGACAGGGAGATCAGCCCCAGCATTTT. Its protein is CAIRTGQGDQPQHF.

The chain joins TRBV6-5 to TRBJ2-5; tentatively, D is TRBD2 (7 bases). Between the trimmed V and J ends, which lost 2 bases and 2 bases, there was a span of 15 bases. The CDR3 runs to 16 residues. In germline, CDR1 is MNHEY, CDR2 SVGAGI. The CDR3 nucleotides read TGTGCCAGCAGTTACGCCCTAAGGGGGGGGCAAGAGACCCAGTACTTC. It is translated as CASSYALRGGQETQYF.

This clone was detected a few times. J is TRBJ1-2 and V is TRBV30, with 9 bases identical to TRBD1. The CDR3 consists of 15 residues. Per the germline V gene, CDR1 is GTSNPN and CDR2 is SVGIG (reference sequence). V shed 3 bases, J shed 4 bases, and the junction held 9 bases outside the gene matches. The CDR3 here is CAWRAGTGSSYGYTF. For the CDR3, the DNA is TGTGCCTGGAGAGCCGGGACAGGGTCGAGCTATGGCTACACCTTC.

This clone occurred a few times. DNA for the CDR3: TGCGCCAGCAGCAACCCCGGGACAGGGGTCACTGAAGCTTTCTTT. This encodes CASSNPGTGVTEAFF. The genes are TRBV5-1 and TRBJ1-1; 10 bases align to TRBD1. CDR3 size: 15 residues. Germline-derived CDR1 and CDR2 are SGHRS and YFSETQ. With V trimmed by 4 bases and J by 4 bases, 7 bases remained unmatched.

The chain couples TRBV29-1 to TRBJ2-2, with D tentatively TRBD2 (5 bases). The CDR3 has 14 amino acids. The ends were cut back, 5 bases at V and 6 bases at J, with 16 bases in the middle. Germline assignment: CDR1 SQVTM and CDR2 ANQGSEA. The CDR3 nucleotides are TGCAGCGTTCGGACCTCGGGGTCGGCCGGGGAGCTGTTTTTT. Residues: CSVRTSGSAGELFF.

The J gene is TRBJ1-1, the V gene TRBV14; 7 bases fit TRBD1. Per the germline V gene, CDR1 is SGHDN and CDR2 is FVKESK. The V gene end was trimmed by 0 bases and the J gene end by 4 bases; junction bases not matched to a gene: 11. This CDR3 region has 17 residues. This chain's CDR3 is CASSQDQGVGKSTEAFF. CDR3 DNA: TGTGCCAGCAGCCAAGATCAGGGGGTCGGAAAAAGCACTGAAGCTTTCTTT.

V gene TRBV11-1 combines with J gene TRBJ1-1; D gene uncertain. Trimming took 3 bases from V and 7 from J, leaving 12 bases between them. Per germline, CDR1 SGHAT and CDR2 FQDESV (reference sequence). The CDR3 loop spans 13 amino acids. CDR3 loop: CASSLLQEGEAFF. DNA for the CDR3: TGTGCCAGCAGCTTGTTGCAGGAGGGTGAAGCTTTCTTT.

This clone appeared a few times. This rearrangement joins TRBV6-4 to TRBJ2-2, with 7 bases identical to TRBD1. The CDR3 totals 16 residues. In germline, CDR1 is MRHNA, CDR2 SNTAGT. V shed 3 bases, J shed 5 bases, and the junction held 9 bases outside the gene matches. CDR3 DNA sequence: TGTGCCAGCAGTGAAAAGACAGGGATGAGTACCGGGGAGCTGTTTTTT. This encodes CASSEKTGMSTGELFF.

This chain joins TRBV10-3 and TRBJ2-3; 7 bases match TRBD2. This CDR3 is 14 amino acids long. V trimming: 9 bases; J trimming: 2 bases; junction bases outside the gene matches: 8. The germline CDR1 and CDR2 sequences are ENHRY and SYGVKD. DNA of the CDR3: TGTGCCATAAAGCTCGGGGGGTTCACAGATACGCAGTATTTT. It is translated as CAIKLGGFTDTQYF.

The rearrangement joins TRBV6-5 to TRBJ1-3, with D maybe TRBD1 (6 bases). This CDR3 has 15 residues. V lost 6 bases and J lost 0, with 12 bases in between. The germline CDR1 and CDR2 sequences are MNHEY and SVGAGI. The CDR3 spells CASRTGLSSGNTIYF. The CDR3 DNA reads TGTGCCAGCAGGACAGGTTTAAGCTCTGGAAACACCATATATTTT.

The chain uses TRBV16 and TRBJ1-1; D remains ambiguous. Germline CDR1 is KGHSY and CDR2 is FQNENV. The CDR3 extends over 14 amino acids. V was pared by 3 bases and J by 1 base, with 9 bases between. DNA for the CDR3: TGTGCCAGCAGCCACGAAAGCGGGAACACTGAAGCTTTCTTT. Translating gives CASSHESGNTEAFF.